This T cell receptor (beta chain) was sequenced in a study of blood T cell repertoires in COVID-19. Background on the study: Sources were T cells, B-cell-depleted T cells, or PBMCs; the material itself was cDNA or gDNA.

The assay was immunoSEQ multiplex PCR, and TCRdb's table has in-frame clones only and misses some. The sample lists fewer than 200,000 clones, around 80% occurring once. Sequenced input: peripheral blood. The clonotype was recovered from a woman older than 75 with acute or convalescent COVID-19.

The DNA for the CDR3 is TGTGCCAGCAGGCCCCAACTAGGAGTGCACTACGAGCAGTACTTC. Its translation: CASRPQLGVHYEQYF. This sequence joins TRBV2 and TRBJ2-7; tentative D call: TRBD2 (5 bases). This CDR3 has 15 amino acids. The ends were cut back, 6 bases at V and 3 bases at J, with 18 bases in the middle. Germline values: CDR1 SNHLY, CDR2 FYNNEI.